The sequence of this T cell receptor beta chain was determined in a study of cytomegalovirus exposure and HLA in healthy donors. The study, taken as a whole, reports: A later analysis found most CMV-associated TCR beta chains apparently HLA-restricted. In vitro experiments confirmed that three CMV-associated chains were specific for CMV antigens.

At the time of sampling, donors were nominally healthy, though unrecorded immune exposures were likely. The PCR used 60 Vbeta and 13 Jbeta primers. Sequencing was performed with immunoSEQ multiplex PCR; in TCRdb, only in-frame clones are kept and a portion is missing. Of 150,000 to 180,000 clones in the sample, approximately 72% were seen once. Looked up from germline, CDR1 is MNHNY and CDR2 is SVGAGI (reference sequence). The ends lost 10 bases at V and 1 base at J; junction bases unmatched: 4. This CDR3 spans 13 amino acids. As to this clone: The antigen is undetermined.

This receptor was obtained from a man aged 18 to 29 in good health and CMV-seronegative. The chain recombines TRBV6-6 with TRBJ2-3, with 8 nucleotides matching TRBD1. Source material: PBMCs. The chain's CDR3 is CATAGGRTDTQYF. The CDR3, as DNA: TGTGCCACCGCAGGGGGCCGCACAGATACGCAGTATTTT.